The 16 T cell receptor beta chains reported below all come from one sample, sequenced in a study of blood T cell repertoires in COVID-19. Produced via immunoSEQ multiplex PCR; TCRdb's table is partial and in-frame only. The sample has fewer than 85,000 clones, around 91% seen once; the top ten hold 8.5%. Source material: peripheral blood. These receptors were obtained from a human donor in a cohort sampled during active COVID-19.

The V call is TRBV11-2, the J call TRBJ2-7; 8 bases are a match to TRBD1. Losses at the gene ends were 3 bases for V and 3 bases for J; bases not matched to a gene: 1. The CDR3 length is 13 residues. Germline values: CDR1 SGHAT, CDR2 FQNNGV. This chain's CDR3 is CASSFDRGYEQYF. CDR3 sequence (DNA): TGTGCCAGCAGCTTCGACAGGGGCTACGAGCAGTACTTC. Full variable domain (outside the CDR3, taken from reference TRBV11-2 and TRBJ2-7): EAGVAQSPRYKIIEKRQSVAFWCNPISGHATLYWYQQILGQGPKLLIQFQNNGVVDDSQLPKDRFSAERLKGVDSTLKIQPAKLEDSAVYLCASSFDRGYEQYFGPGTRLTVT.

V is TRBV6-5 and J is TRBJ1-2; tentatively, D is TRBD1 (5 bases). Germline CDR1 reads MNHEY; CDR2 reads SVGAGI. The CDR3 consists of 15 residues. With 3 bases removed from V and 4 bases from J, the gap between germline ends came to 15 bases. The chain's CDR3 is CASSYSYQGSYGYTF. CDR3 DNA sequence: TGTGCCAGCAGTTATTCTTATCAGGGATCCTATGGCTACACCTTC.

This rearrangement joins TRBV29-1 to TRBJ1-1, with D possibly TRBD1 on 5 matching bases. CDR1 and CDR2 from the germline V gene are SQVTM and ANQGSEA. The V gene lost 7 bases and the J gene lost 5 bases, with 14 bases spanning the gap. This CDR3 comprises 12 residues. CDR3 residues: CSAPVGGTEAFF. The CDR3 nucleotides read TGCAGCGCCCCGGTGGGGGGGACTGAAGCTTTCTTT.

This rearrangement joins TRBV28 to TRBJ1-5; D is uncertain. Germline CDR1 reads MDHEN; CDR2 reads SYDVKM. The length of the CDR3 is 13 residues. Trimming left V 2 bases short and J 4 bases short, with 6 bases between. CDR3: CASSLVRNQPQHF. Written as DNA, the CDR3 is TGTGCCAGCAGTTTAGTCAGGAATCAGCCCCAGCATTTT.

J is TRBJ2-1 and V is TRBV14; 8 nucleotides agree with TRBD2. From germline, CDR1 is SGHDN and CDR2 FVKESK. The ends lost 0 bases at V and 3 bases at J; junction bases unmatched: 4. The CDR3 contains 16 residues. DNA of the CDR3: TGTGCCAGCAGCCAAGAGGGGACTAGATACTACAATGAGCAGTTCTTC. Its protein product is CASSQEGTRYYNEQFF.

The chain has TRBV27 and TRBJ1-1; 10 bases match TRBD1. V was clipped by 5 bases and J by 4 bases; unmatched bases: 4. CDR1 and CDR2 (germline): MNHEY, SMNVEV (reference sequence). The CDR3 consists of 14 residues. Written as DNA, the CDR3 is TGTGCCAGCAGTACGACAGGGGGCAGCACTGAAGCTTTCTTT. It encodes CASSTTGGSTEAFF.

The rearrangement joins TRBV29-1 to TRBJ1-2, with D possibly TRBD1 on 5 matching bases. Germline-derived CDR1 and CDR2 are SQVTM and ANQGSEA. The CDR3 length is 11 residues. The V gene lost 5 bases and the J gene lost 6 bases, with 10 bases spanning the gap. As DNA, the CDR3 is TGCAGCGTTCACCCAGGGAATGGCTACACCTTC. As protein: CSVHPGNGYTF. Supplemented by reference TRBV29-1 and TRBJ1-2, the full variable domain reads SAVISQKPSRDICQRGTSLTIQCQVDSQVTMMFWYRQQPGQSLTLIATANQGSEATYESGFVIDKFPISRPNLTFSTLTVSNMSPEDSSIYLCSVHPGNGYTFGSGTRLTVV.

This rearrangement joins TRBV19 to TRBJ2-7; no definite D call. The V end lost 3 bases, the J end lost 1 base, and 7 bases lay between the germline ends. The CDR3 is 13 amino acids. The germline V gene has CDR1 LNHDA and CDR2 SQIVND (reference sequence). The CDR3 is CASSISVSYEQYF. The DNA of the CDR3 is TGTGCCAGTAGTATCTCGGTTTCCTACGAGCAGTACTTC.

V gene TRBV11-2 combines with J gene TRBJ2-5; D might be TRBD2 (7 bases). The germline CDR1 and CDR2 sequences are SGHAT and FQNNGV. V was clipped by 2 bases and J by 5 bases, with 27 bases between them. This CDR3 has 19 residues. The CDR3 loop reads CASSLRRGFSAGARETQYF. The CDR3 nucleotides read TGTGCCAGCAGCTTAAGGAGAGGGTTTTCGGCGGGGGCCCGTGAGACCCAGTACTTC.

This chain uses TRBV11-2 with TRBJ1-3; 9 nucleotides match TRBD1. Germline trimming cut 7 bases from V and 0 bases from J; bases unmatched to any gene: 4. The CDR3 covers 15 residues. The V gene's germline CDR1 is SGHAT and CDR2 FQNNGV. CDR3 residues: CASTQQGASGNTIYF. CDR3 coding DNA: TGTGCCAGCACCCAACAGGGGGCCTCTGGAAACACCATATATTTT.

The CDR3, as DNA: TGTGCCAGCAGCTTCCCCGACAGGGCTTATAATTCACCCCTCCACTTT. As protein: CASSFPDRAYNSPLHF. The chain uses TRBV11-3 and TRBJ1-6; 7 nucleotides match TRBD1. Looked up from germline, CDR1 is SGHNT and CDR2 is YENEEA. This CDR3 has 16 amino acids. The V segment lost 3 bases and the J segment 4 bases; nucleotides outside the gene matches: 6. Full variable domain (missing parts from reference TRBV11-3 and TRBJ1-6): EAGVVQSPRYKIIEKKQPVAFWCNPISGHNTLYWYLQNLGQGPELLIRYENEEAVDDSQLPKDRFSAERLKGVDSTLKIQPAELGDSAVYLCASSFPDRAYNSPLHFGNGTRLTVT.

This chain uses TRBV18 with TRBJ1-6, with TRBD1 matching over 9 bases. Unmatched junction bases numbered 2, after V lost 1 base and J lost 7 bases. The CDR3 is 15 residues long. Per germline, CDR1 KGHSH and CDR2 LQKENI. The CDR3: CASSPRTGENSPLHF. The CDR3 coding sequence is TGTGCCAGCTCACCACGGACAGGGGAAAATTCACCCCTCCACTTT. Complete variable domain (other parts from reference TRBV18 and TRBJ1-6): NAGVMQNPRHLVRRRGQEARLRCSPMKGHSHVYWYRQLPEEGLKFMVYLQKENIIDESGMPKERFSAEFPKEGPSILRIQQVVRGDSAAYFCASSPRTGENSPLHFGNGTRLTVT.

V usage is TRBV5-6 and J usage is TRBJ1-4; perhaps TRBD1 as D (6 bases). Trimming removed 5 bases at V and 4 bases at J, with 15 bases between. CDR1 and CDR2 (germline): SGHDT, YYEEEE. The CDR3 loop spans 15 amino acids. For the CDR3, the DNA is TGTGCCAGCAGGGACAGTAAGGCGGGTAATGAAAAACTGTTTTTT. Amino acids: CASRDSKAGNEKLFF.

The chain combines TRBV11-2 with TRBJ2-7; tentatively, D is TRBD2 (6 bases). CDR3 length: 16 residues. CDR1 and CDR2 from the germline V gene are SGHAT and FQNNGV. The ends were cut back, 5 bases at V and 4 bases at J, with 21 bases in the middle. In nucleotides, the CDR3 is TGTGCCAGCAGCCGAACGCCCCGGGACTTGGCTTACGAGCAGTACTTC. It specifies CASSRTPRDLAYEQYF.

This clone has more than one count but fewer than ten. J is TRBJ1-1 and V is TRBV10-2; D perhaps matches TRBD1 (6 bases). V was clipped by 2 bases and J by 11 bases, with 6 bases between them. Germline V gene data show CDR1 as WSHSY and CDR2 as SAAADI. The CDR3 is 10 residues long. The CDR3 region is CASSEDRAFF. The CDR3 DNA reads as TGCGCCAGCAGTGAGGACAGGGCTTTCTTT.

This rearrangement joins TRBV11-2 to TRBJ1-1; 8 bases are a match to TRBD1. This CDR3 has 17 residues. J gave up 0 bases and V 5 bases, and 11 bases lay outside the gene matches. The germline V gene encodes CDR1 SGHAT and CDR2 FQNNGV. This chain's CDR3 is CASSRFKAGGMNTEAFF. The CDR3 nucleotides are TGTGCCAGCAGCCGCTTTAAGGCAGGGGGCATGAACACTGAAGCTTTCTTT.